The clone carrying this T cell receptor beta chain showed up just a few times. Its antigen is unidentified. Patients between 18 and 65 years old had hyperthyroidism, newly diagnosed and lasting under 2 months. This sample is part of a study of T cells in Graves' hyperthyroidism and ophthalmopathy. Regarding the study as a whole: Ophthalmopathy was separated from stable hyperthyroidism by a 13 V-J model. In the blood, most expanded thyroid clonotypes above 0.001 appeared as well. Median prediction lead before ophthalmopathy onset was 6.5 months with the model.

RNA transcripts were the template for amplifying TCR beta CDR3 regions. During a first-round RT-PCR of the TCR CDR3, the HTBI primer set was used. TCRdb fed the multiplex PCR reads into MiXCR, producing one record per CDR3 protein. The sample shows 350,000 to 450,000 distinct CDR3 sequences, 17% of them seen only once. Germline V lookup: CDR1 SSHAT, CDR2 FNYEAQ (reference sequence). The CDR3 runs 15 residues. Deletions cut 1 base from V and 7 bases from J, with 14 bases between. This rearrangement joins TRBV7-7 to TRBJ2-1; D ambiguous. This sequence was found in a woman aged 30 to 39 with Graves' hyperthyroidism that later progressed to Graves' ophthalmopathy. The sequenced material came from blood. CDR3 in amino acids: CASSLGPSRANEQFF. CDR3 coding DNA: TGTGCCAGCAGCTTAGGTCCCTCCCGGGCGAATGAGCAGTTCTTC.